These 30 T cell receptor beta chains were sequenced from one sample in a study of cytomegalovirus exposure and HLA in healthy donors. 60 Vbeta and 13 Jbeta primers were used in PCR. Only in-frame clones appear in the TCRdb table, and some are missing; sequencing was by immunoSEQ multiplex PCR. Of around 140,000 clones listed, 65% to 80% were seen once; the top ten hold around 3.6%. The source material was PBMCs. The receptors were gathered from a male donor in good health and CMV-seronegative.

V usage is TRBV9 and J usage is TRBJ2-1; TRBD2 matches at 12 bases. The ends lost 3 bases at V and 5 bases at J; junction bases unmatched: 3. CDR1 and CDR2 from the germline V gene are SGDLS and YYNGEE. The CDR3 is 15 amino acids. In nucleotides, the CDR3 is TGTGCCAGCAGCGGAGGACTAGCGGGAAACAATGAGCAGTTCTTC. Translation: CASSGGLAGNNEQFF.

The chain couples TRBV5-1 to TRBJ2-1, with D possibly TRBD1 on 6 matching bases. Deletions cut 4 bases from V and 0 bases from J, with 11 bases between. CDR3 size: 15 residues. CDR1 and CDR2 (germline): SGHRS, YFSETQ. CDR3 nucleotides: TGCGCCAGCAGCAAGGACAGCAGCTCCTACAATGAGCAGTTCTTC. Its translation: CASSKDSSSYNEQFF.

This clone was recorded a few times. DNA for the CDR3: TGCGCCAGCAGCCCTGGCTCTCGGGGGGCAGATACGCAGTATTTT. As protein: CASSPGSRGADTQYF. V is TRBV5-1 and J is TRBJ2-3; 7 bases match TRBD2. V lost 4 bases, J lost 4 bases, and 9 bases stayed unmatched. Germline CDR1 is SGHRS and CDR2 is YFSETQ. The CDR3 runs 15 residues.

The CDR3 coding sequence is TGTGCCAGCAGCCAAGGAGTCGGGACAGTTAGCACAGATACGCAGTATTTT. As protein: CASSQGVGTVSTDTQYF. This chain uses TRBV14 with TRBJ2-3, with 7 nucleotides matching TRBD1. V lost 1 base and J lost 0; bases outside the gene matches: 7. CDR3 length: 17 amino acids. CDR1 is SGHDN, CDR2 FVKESK, per germline. The full variable domain, completed using reference TRBV14 and TRBJ2-3, is EAGVTQFPSHSVIEKGQTVTLRCDPISGHDNLYWYRRVMGKEIKFLLHFVKESKQDESGMPNNRFLAERTGGTYSTLKVQPAELEDSGVYFCASSQGVGTVSTDTQYFGPGTRLTVL.

The chain combines TRBV7-3 with TRBJ2-1, with TRBD2 identical over 11 bases. This CDR3 contains 18 residues. Germline V gives CDR1 SGHTA, CDR2 FQGTGA. V was clipped by 5 bases and J by 5 bases; unmatched bases: 14. The CDR3 DNA sequence: TGTGCCAGCAGCCATCCGGGACTAGCGGACCCCTCGGACAATGAGCAGTTCTTC. This sequence encodes CASSHPGLADPSDNEQFF.

The CDR3 coding sequence is TGTGCCATCAGAGGGACTAGCGGCACAGATACGCAGTATTTT. Translation gives CAIRGTSGTDTQYF. V and J are TRBV10-3 and TRBJ2-3; 10 nucleotides match TRBD2. The V gene's germline CDR1 is ENHRY and CDR2 SYGVKD. V was clipped by 6 bases and J by 1 base; unmatched bases: 1. CDR3 length: 14 residues.

The chain has TRBV6-1 and TRBJ2-3; 14 bases align to TRBD2. Germline V gene data show CDR1 as MNHNS and CDR2 as SASEGT. The CDR3 is 19 amino acids. The V and J ends lost 3 bases and 5 bases, in that order; junction bases with no gene match: 13. Here the CDR3 reads CASSELDSGGTSGRDTQYF. As DNA, the CDR3 is TGTGCCAGCAGTGAGCTAGACTCGGGAGGGACTAGCGGGAGAGATACGCAGTATTTT.

V usage is TRBV5-1 and J usage is TRBJ2-1; possibly TRBD2 for D (6 bases). Germline V gene data show CDR1 as SGHRS and CDR2 as YFSETQ. CDR3 length: 13 residues. V dropped 5 bases and J dropped 7 bases, with 13 bases sitting between them. CDR3 loop: CASRQGGPNEQFF. CDR3 DNA sequence: TGCGCCAGCAGACAAGGAGGGCCAAATGAGCAGTTCTTC.

The CDR3 coding sequence is TGTGCCAGCAGTGTAGACAGGGGGAAAGATACGCAGTATTTT. The encoded protein is CASSVDRGKDTQYF. The chain uses TRBV6-4 and TRBJ2-3, with 9 bases fitting TRBD1. Germline V CDR1 and CDR2: MRHNA, SNTAGT. The J segment lost 5 bases and the V segment lost 4 bases, leaving 4 bases of the junction unmatched. The CDR3 is 14 residues long.

This clone appeared once. This CDR3 reads CASSIGRPLRGRGETQYF. For the CDR3, the DNA is TGTGCCAGTAGTATCGGAAGGCCGCTCAGGGGGCGAGGGGAGACCCAGTACTTC. The chain is built from TRBV19 and TRBJ2-5; TRBD1 aligns across 8 bases. After removal of 3 bases from V and 5 bases from J, the junction contained 17 bases not matched to a gene. The CDR3 runs to 18 residues. Germline assignment: CDR1 LNHDA and CDR2 SQIVND (reference sequence).

This clone was observed once. The chain recombines TRBV5-8 with TRBJ1-2, with 9 nucleotides matching TRBD1. V lost 3 bases to trimming and J lost 8 bases; unmatched junction nucleotides: 8. This CDR3 contains 14 residues. The germline V gene encodes CDR1 SGHTS and CDR2 YDEGEE. CDR3 sequence: CASSYGQGSIGYTF. CDR3 DNA: TGTGCCAGCAGCTACGGACAGGGGAGTATCGGCTACACCTTC.

This chain connects TRBV19 to TRBJ1-2; D is undetermined. This CDR3 comprises 11 residues. V shed 5 bases and J shed 8 bases, with 9 bases lying between them. Germline CDR1 is LNHDA and CDR2 is SQIVND (reference sequence). This CDR3 is CASSPRFGYTF. CDR3 sequence (DNA): TGTGCCAGTAGTCCCCGTTTCGGCTACACCTTC.

This chain uses TRBV5-1 with TRBJ2-7, with 7 bases that match TRBD2. The CDR3 covers 15 residues. With 5 bases clipped from V and 6 bases from J, the junction kept 14 bases outside the gene matches. Germline-derived CDR1 and CDR2 are SGHRS and YFSETQ. The CDR3 DNA is TGCGCCAGCAGATCGCTAGCGGACCCTCTTATCGAGCAGTACTTC. Its protein is CASRSLADPLIEQYF.

The V call is TRBV7-9, the J call TRBJ2-3, with D unresolved. The germline V gene has CDR1 SEHNR and CDR2 FQNEAQ (reference sequence). The CDR3 is made up of 13 amino acids. Trimming shortened V by 2 bases and J by 5 bases, and 8 bases separated the two germline ends. This chain's CDR3 is CASSLRLRDTQYF. Written as DNA, the CDR3 is TGTGCCAGCAGCTTACGACTTCGAGATACGCAGTATTTT.

This sequence joins TRBV7-6 and TRBJ2-3; a possible D gene is TRBD1 (6 bases). The CDR3 contains 15 residues. V lost 2 bases and J 2 bases, leaving 11 bases between the germline ends. Germline V gene lookup returns CDR1 SGHVS and CDR2 FNYEAQ. The CDR3 DNA reads as TGTGCCAGCAGCTTAACAACAGGGAACACAGATACGCAGTATTTT. This gives the protein CASSLTTGNTDTQYF.

This clone has only a few counts. The chain is built from TRBV30 and TRBJ1-6; D uncertain. The CDR3 extends over 13 amino acids. V lost 0 bases and J lost 5, with 5 bases in between. Germline V gives CDR1 GTSNPN, CDR2 SVGIG (reference sequence). CDR3 nucleotides: TGTGCCTGGAGTGTACAAAATAATTCACCCCTCCACTTT. Translating gives CAWSVQNNSPLHF.

This clone was detected only once. This chain links TRBV6-1 with TRBJ2-7; 10 bases fit TRBD1. The J segment lost 6 bases and the V segment lost 6 bases, leaving 11 bases of the junction unmatched. The CDR3 is 15 amino acids. Germline CDR1 MNHNS, CDR2 SASEGT. In nucleotides, the CDR3 is TGTGCCAGCAGCGATCGGACAGGGGGGAAACGCGAGCAGTACTTC. Its protein is CASSDRTGGKREQYF.

This chain links TRBV10-1 with TRBJ2-3, with 12 bases fitting TRBD2. The ends lost 0 bases at V and 5 bases at J; junction bases unmatched: 0. The CDR3 loop spans 15 amino acids. Germline CDR1 is WNHNN and CDR2 is SYGVQD (reference sequence). The CDR3 sequence: CASSESGLAGDTQYF. DNA for the CDR3: TGCGCCAGCAGTGAGTCGGGACTAGCGGGAGATACGCAGTATTTT.

The rearrangement joins TRBV5-1 to TRBJ2-7; 7 positions match TRBD1. CDR1 and CDR2 from the germline V gene are SGHRS and YFSETQ. The CDR3 covers 19 residues. V was pared by 1 base and J by 7 bases, with 23 bases of the junction left unmatched. Here the CDR3 reads CASSLFSSLTGDLRFEQYF. CDR3 sequence (DNA): TGCGCCAGCAGCTTGTTTTCCTCTCTTACAGGGGACCTACGTTTTGAGCAGTACTTC. Variable domain in full (rest from reference TRBV5-1 and TRBJ2-7): KAGVTQTPRYLIKTRGQQVTLSCSPISGHRSVSWYQQTPGQGLQFLFEYFSETQRNKGNFPGRFSGRQFSNSRSEMNVSTLELGDSALYLCASSLFSSLTGDLRFEQYFGPGTRLTVT.

The chain joins TRBV6-6 to TRBJ1-1, with a tentative D call TRBD1 (5 bases). Germline values: CDR1 MNHNY, CDR2 SVGAGI (reference sequence). The V gene lost 2 bases and the J gene lost 2 bases, with 9 bases spanning the gap. The CDR3 is 14 amino acids. The CDR3 nucleotides are TGTGCCAGCAGTTACGGGGGGGAAAACACTGAAGCTTTCTTT. Translation gives CASSYGGENTEAFF.

The genes are TRBV9 and TRBJ2-3, with D tentatively TRBD2 (6 bases). CDR3 length equals 13 residues. CDR1 and CDR2 from the germline V gene are SGDLS and YYNGEE. The V end was cut by 4 bases, the J end by 5 bases, with 11 bases between. The CDR3 protein is CASSPWGVDTQYF. DNA of the CDR3: TGTGCCAGCAGCCCATGGGGGGTAGATACGCAGTATTTT. The full variable domain, in which reference TRBV9 and TRBJ2-3 provide the parts outside the CDR3, is DSGVTQTPKHLITATGQRVTLRCSPRSGDLSVYWYQQSLDQGLQFLIQYYNGEERAKGNILERFSAQQFPDLHSELNLSSLELGDSALYFCASSPWGVDTQYFGPGTRLTVL.

The chain joins TRBV18 to TRBJ1-2, with 8 nucleotides matching TRBD1. Losses at the gene ends were 6 bases for V and 8 bases for J; bases not matched to a gene: 8. Looked up from germline, CDR1 is KGHSH and CDR2 is LQKENI. The CDR3 has 13 residues. This CDR3 is CASSSIGQGGYTF. CDR3 bases: TGTGCCAGCTCTAGTATCGGACAGGGAGGCTACACCTTC.

This clone was seen more than once but under ten times. The J gene is TRBJ2-5, the V gene TRBV6-5; 8 nucleotides align to TRBD1. The CDR3 covers 14 residues. The junction had 8 bases not matched to a gene; V was cut back by 8 bases and J by 3 bases. The germline CDR1 and CDR2 sequences are MNHEY and SVGAGI. CDR3 coding DNA: TGTGCCAGCCCTCGGACAGGGATAGAAGAGACCCAGTACTTC. Translation gives CASPRTGIEETQYF.

V and J are TRBV11-1 and TRBJ2-5; possibly TRBD2 for D (6 bases). The J call is doubtful: the DNA matches TRBJ2-7 better. The CDR3 consists of 15 residues. Per germline, CDR1 SGHAT and CDR2 FQDESV (reference sequence). The CDR3 bases are TGTGCCAGCAGCCCATCGACTAGTTCGTACGGCGAGCAGTACTTC. Amino acids: CASSPSTSSYGEQYF.

The chain links TRBV27 to TRBJ2-7; 7 bases agree with TRBD2. Looked up from germline, CDR1 is MNHEY and CDR2 is SMNVEV (reference sequence). V lost 6 bases to trimming and J lost 6 bases; unmatched junction nucleotides: 11. The CDR3 totals 14 residues. The CDR3 reads CASSIAGLITEQYF. CDR3 coding DNA: TGTGCCAGCAGCATAGCGGGTCTAATTACCGAGCAGTACTTC.

The V gene is TRBV2, the J gene TRBJ2-6; D is possibly TRBD1 (5 bases). V was shortened by 6 bases and J by 0 bases, with 12 bases between the two germline ends. In germline, CDR1 is SNHLY, CDR2 FYNNEI. This CDR3 is 16 amino acids long. CDR3 protein: CASRHRRDSGANVLTF. As DNA, the CDR3 is TGTGCCAGCAGGCACAGGCGAGACTCTGGGGCCAACGTCCTGACTTTC.

This clone was detected only a few times. The chain carries TRBV5-6 and TRBJ1-1; D possibly corresponds to TRBD1 (6 bases). Trimming removed 0 bases from V and 0 bases from J, with 9 bases in between. CDR3 size: 15 residues. Germline assignment: CDR1 SGHDT and CDR2 YYEEEE. Here the CDR3 DNA reads TGTGCCAGCAGCTTGGTGGACAGACTGAACACTGAAGCTTTCTTT. It is translated as CASSLVDRLNTEAFF.

CDR3 sequence: CASSPTGTGSYEQYF. The DNA of the CDR3 is TGTGCCAGCAGCCCAACCGGGACAGGGAGTTACGAGCAGTACTTC. This chain links TRBV11-2 with TRBJ2-7; the match to TRBD1 covers 9 bases. With V trimmed by 5 bases and J by 4 bases, 9 bases remained unmatched. This CDR3 spans 15 amino acids. Germline V gene sequence: CDR1 SGHAT, CDR2 FQNNGV.

This clone has only a few counts. V and J are TRBV6-1 and TRBJ2-7, with 7 bases that match TRBD1. Germline V gives CDR1 MNHNS, CDR2 SASEGT. The CDR3 has 12 amino acids. The J segment lost 6 bases and the V segment lost 6 bases, leaving 5 bases of the junction unmatched. This chain's CDR3 is CASSRDRVEQYF. Written as DNA, the CDR3 is TGTGCCAGCAGCCGCGACAGGGTCGAGCAGTACTTC.

The J gene is TRBJ2-5, the V gene TRBV7-2; D is unclear. Near its end, the DNA agrees better with TRBJ2-7, so the J call may be wrong. There are 16 residues in the CDR3. Germline CDR1 reads SGHTA; CDR2 reads FQGNSA. The CDR3 DNA follows: TGTGCCAGCAGCTTAGCCTCTCATTCAAGCTCCTACGAGCAGTACTTC. Translated: CASSLASHSSSYEQYF.